Listed below are T cell receptor beta chains from one sample, sequenced in a study of blood T cells in healthy people across ages. Each CDR3 protein gets one entry after TCRdb re-called the 5' RACE reads with MiXCR. The sample records about 2 million distinct CDR3 sequences, less than 50% being singletons. Sequences were obtained from blood. All receptors derive from a woman aged 40 to 50 in good health. Each CDR3 is given with its conserved first and last residue. Each record gives: D gene, V gene, clone size, J gene, CDR3 protein, CDR3 DNA. A D gene is named only where the DNA matches it firmly. Size tells how often a clone was seen (once, few, many) or the class of an expanded clone, and some rows leave it out.

-	TRBV7-2	-	TRBJ1-1	CASSPRAVMNTEAFF	TGTGCCAGCAGTCCCAGGGCCGTAATGAACACTGAAGCTTTCTTT
TRBD1	TRBV5-1	-	TRBJ1-1	CASSYYPSQGKNTEAFF	TGCGCCAGCAGTTATTACCCCTCACAGGGGAAGAACACTGAAGCTTTCTTT
-	TRBV10-3	-	TRBJ2-5	CAIAREENQETQYF	TGTGCCATCGCCCGTGAGGAGAACCAAGAGACCCAGTACTTC
-	TRBV27	-	TRBJ1-2	CASSYGAGAAYGYTF	TGTGCCAGCAGTTATGGCGCAGGGGCTGCCTATGGCTACACCTTC
-	TRBV4-3	-	TRBJ2-1	CASSQAKASYNEQFF	TGCGCCAGCAGCCAAGCGAAGGCCAGCTACAATGAGCAGTTCTTC
TRBD1	TRBV12-3/TRBV12-4	-	TRBJ2-5	CASRLTGGQETQYF	TGTGCCAGCAGACTGACAGGGGGCCAAGAGACCCAGTACTTC
TRBD1	TRBV3-1	few	TRBJ2-7	CASSQGRTGETYEQYF	TGTGCCAGCAGCCAAGGGAGGACAGGAGAGACCTACGAGCAGTACTTC
-	TRBV2	few	TRBJ2-7	CASSPTTVGYEQYF	TGTGCCAGCAGCCCAACCACGGTCGGCTACGAGCAGTACTTC
-	TRBV6-6	few	TRBJ2-3	CASSHRRADTQYF	TGTGCCAGCAGTCATCGACGGGCAGATACGCAGTATTTT
TRBD1	TRBV20-1	-	TRBJ1-2	CSARDQGAGYGYTF	TGCAGTGCTAGAGATCAGGGGGCAGGCTATGGCTACACCTTC
TRBD2	TRBV6-5	-	TRBJ2-3	CASSYTVAGATDTQYF	TGTGCCAGCAGTTACACTGTAGCGGGGGCCACAGATACGCAGTATTTT
-	TRBV20-1	few	TRBJ2-5	CSAGRGLQGVFQETQYF	TGCAGTGCTGGACGGGGTTTACAGGGAGTTTTCCAAGAGACCCAGTACTTC
-	TRBV15	few	TRBJ2-7	CATSLAEGNYEQYF	TGTGCCACCAGCTTGGCGGAGGGGAACTACGAGCAGTACTTC
-	TRBV5-5	-	TRBJ1-2	CASSPLGAGEGYTF	TGTGCCAGCAGCCCGTTAGGGGCGGGGGAGGGCTACACCTTC